A single T cell receptor beta chain is shown here with its context. This was a deep-level run. Investigators spread the genomic DNA of each subset evenly over several immunoSEQ plates. Assay used: immunoSEQ multiplex PCR; TCRdb lists only in-frame clones, some missing. This table has about 2,200,000 clones, roughly 91% appearing once. Positive CCR7 selection of CD45RO-negative cells yielded the naive CD8 cells, and terminally differentiated effector memory CD45RA+ cells were excluded. Nashville, Tennessee was home to all donors, each a Caucasian adult. The data originate from a study of shared clonotypes between healthy human individuals. Germline CDR1 is MDHEN and CDR2 is SYDVKM. The CDR3 runs 16 residues. The ends were cut back, 4 bases at V and 0 bases at J, with 13 bases in the middle.

The source is a man in his late teens or twenties in good health. Some clones in this sample may be carry-over from other donors' samples. The sample comprised naive CD8+ T cells from PBMCs. The rearrangement uses TRBV28 and TRBJ2-1; D is undetermined. CDR3 in amino acids: CASSSNPTSSYNEQFF. The CDR3 DNA reads TGTGCCAGCAGTTCTAACCCGACAAGCTCCTACAATGAGCAGTTCTTC.